These 14 T cell receptor beta chains share one sample of origin, sequenced in a study of T cells in women clearing cervical HPV infection. Libraries were prepared by immunoSEQ multiplex PCR; TCRdb keeps only in-frame clonotypes and omits some of them. Its clone listing holds around 31,000 clones. Sequenced sample: blood buffy coat. These receptors came from a woman between 18 and 70 years old with a cervical HPV16 infection that either progressed to CIN3+ or cleared (not recorded which).

In regard to this clone: The CDR3 end falls 3 residues outside the read, so it is completed with the germline J gene. The rearrangement uses TRBV11-2 and TRBJ2-5; 7 nucleotides agree with TRBD1. This CDR3 spans 13 amino acids. The germline gives CDR1 SGHAT, CDR2 FQNNGV. V lost 6 bases, J lost 1 base, and 2 bases stayed unmatched. The CDR3 bases that were read are TGTGCCAGCAGAGAGGGGGCCCAAGAGACC. It is translated as CASREGAQET. The complete CDR3 sequence is CASREGAQETQYF.

Points on this clone: The read ends 3 residues shy of where the CDR3 ends; the end is completed using the germline J gene. The chain uses TRBV7-2 and TRBJ1-2; 8 bases fit TRBD1. CDR3 length: 14 residues. The junction had 9 bases not matched to a gene; V was cut back by 5 bases and J by 7 bases. Germline V gene lookup returns CDR1 SGHTA and CDR2 FQGNSA. Incomplete CDR3 DNA: TGTGCCAGCAGCGTCGGACAGGGAGGGGGTGGC. Protein sequence: CASSVGQGGGG. In full, the CDR3 reads CASSVGQGGGGYTF. The whole variable domain, filled in from reference TRBV7-2 and TRBJ1-2, reads GAGVSQSPSNKVTEKGKDVELRCDPISGHTALYWYRQSLGQGLEFLIYFQGNSAPDKSGLPSDRFSAERTGGSVSTLTIQRTQQEDSAVYLCASSVGQGGGGYTFGSGTRLTVV.

Regarding this clone: The CDR3 end falls 3 residues outside the read, so it is completed with the germline J gene. This chain uses TRBV2 with TRBJ2-7; 7 nucleotides agree with TRBD2. This CDR3 region has 15 residues. The V gene end was trimmed by 10 bases and the J gene end by 5 bases; junction bases not matched to a gene: 17. Looked up from germline, CDR1 is SNHLY and CDR2 is FYNNEI. The sequenced CDR3 bases are TGTGCCACCCTTTTGGATCCGGGACTAAGAGACGAG. As protein: CATLLDPGLRDE. The CDR3 in its entirety is CATLLDPGLRDEQYF.

For this clone: The CDR3 end lies 3 residues beyond the end of the read and is filled in from the germline J gene. The V and J genes are TRBV12-3 or TRBV12-4 and TRBJ2-3, with 8 bases that match TRBD2. Germline trimming cut 6 bases from V and 6 bases from J; bases unmatched to any gene: 11. The CDR3 loop spans 15 amino acids. The CDR3 loop is CASRSARVAGDTQYF. The CDR3 bases that were read are TGTGCCAGCAGGTCAGCACGCGTAGCGGGGGATACG.

Regarding this clone: The DNA ends 3 residues before the CDR3 does, and the rest of the CDR3 is filled in from the germline J gene. The chain combines TRBV4-1 with TRBJ2-3, with 11 bases identical to TRBD2. This CDR3 has 16 amino acids. V shed 1 base and J 2 bases; nucleotides not matched to a gene: 2. Per germline, CDR1 MGHRA and CDR2 YSYEKL. CDR3 bases read: TGCGCCAGCAGCCAAGGACTAGCGGGAACCACAGATACG. Translation: CASSQGLAGTTDT. The entire CDR3 reads CASSQGLAGTTDTQYF.

Note on this clone: The read stops 3 residues short of the end of the CDR3; the missing end is completed from the germline J gene. The chain is built from TRBV30 and TRBJ1-2; tentatively, D is TRBD1 (5 bases). V gave up 1 base and J gave up 7 bases, with 13 bases separating them. The germline V gene has CDR1 GTSNPN and CDR2 SVGIG (reference sequence). CDR3 length equals 13 residues. The sequenced CDR3 bases are TGTGCCTGGAGTGCAGGGAGTGTAAGTGGC. Protein sequence: CAWSAGSVSG. The entire CDR3 protein reads CAWSAGSVSGYTF.

About this clone: The CDR3 extends 3 residues past the end of the read, so its final part is completed from the germline J gene. The chain has TRBV7-8 and TRBJ2-5, with 7 nucleotides matching TRBD2. This CDR3 has 14 amino acids. Per germline, CDR1 SGHVS and CDR2 FQNEAQ. After removal of 3 bases from V and 5 bases from J, the junction contained 6 bases not matched to a gene. The DNA read from the CDR3 is TGTGCCAGCAGCTTCCAGTGGGAGGGGGAGACC. It is translated as CASSFQWEGET. Given in full, the CDR3 is CASSFQWEGETQYF.

As regards this clone: The read stops 3 residues short of the end of the CDR3; the missing end is completed from the germline J gene. The J gene is TRBJ2-7, the V gene TRBV6-7; 8 positions match TRBD1. TRBV6-7 is labeled an ORF, and its function is uncertain. Germline trimming cut 5 bases from V and 2 bases from J; bases unmatched to any gene: 5. This CDR3 is 14 amino acids long. CDR3 amino acids: CASSTEDRAYEQYF. The sequenced part of the CDR3 DNA is TGTGCCAGCAGTACTGAGGACAGGGCCTACGAG.

As regards this clone: Read data end 3 residues before the CDR3 end; the end is taken from the germline J gene. V and J are TRBV5-5 and TRBJ2-7; TRBD1 agrees at 9 bases. The CDR3 runs 13 residues. Germline V gene data show CDR1 as SGHKS and CDR2 as YYEKEE (reference sequence). Trimming removed 5 bases from V and 2 bases from J; junction bases left unmatched: 2. The covered CDR3 bases are TGTGCCAGCAGAGGGACAGGGACCTACGAG. It encodes CASRGTGTYE. The whole CDR3 sequence reads CASRGTGTYEQYF.

On this clone itself: With the read ending 3 residues before the CDR3 end, the germline J gene is used to fill in that end. This chain links TRBV19 with TRBJ1-5; D call uncertain. Per the germline V gene, CDR1 is LNHDA and CDR2 is SQIVND (reference sequence). V lost 9 bases and J 0 bases, leaving 15 bases between the germline ends. The CDR3 consists of 15 residues. CDR3 bases read: TGTGCCAGCGAGGGCACAGCCCGTAGCAATCAGCCC. It specifies CASEGTARSNQP. The entire CDR3 reads CASEGTARSNQPQHF.

This CDR3 is CASSPDRVKNSPLHF. The sequenced CDR3 bases are TGTGCCAGCAGCCCCGACAGGGTAAAGAATTCACCC. V gene TRBV7-9 combines with J gene TRBJ1-6, with 7 bases identical to TRBD1. The read falls 3 residues short of the CDR3 end, and the missing part is taken from the germline J gene. This CDR3 comprises 15 residues. Trimming removed 5 bases from V and 7 bases from J; junction bases left unmatched: 8. Looked up from germline, CDR1 is SEHNR and CDR2 is FQNEAQ (reference sequence).

Comments on this clone: The sequenced fragment ends 3 residues before the CDR3 boundary, so the rest is inferred from the germline J gene. The chain carries TRBV20-1 and TRBJ1-2, with a tentative D call TRBD1 (5 bases). The germline gives CDR1 DFQATT, CDR2 SNEGSKA (reference sequence). The CDR3 covers 13 residues. Trimming took 0 bases from V and 2 from J, leaving 7 bases between them. CDR3: CSARETVNYGYTF. Partial CDR3 DNA: TGCAGTGCTAGAGAGACAGTCAACTATGGC.

Of note for this clone: The sequence runs out 3 residues before the end of the CDR3; the remainder is reconstructed from the germline J gene. V gene TRBV12-3 or TRBV12-4 combines with J gene TRBJ2-2; D is undetermined. V was cut by 4 bases and J by 7 bases, with 19 bases left in between. This CDR3 has 16 residues. The sequenced CDR3 bases are TGTGCCAGCAGTTGGTCCTTCACTCAAACGAACGGGGAG. Its protein product is CASSWSFTQTNGE. The complete CDR3 reads CASSWSFTQTNGELFF.

Points on this clone: The CDR3 end falls 3 residues outside the read, so it is completed with the germline J gene. The V gene is TRBV3-1 (or the pseudogene TRBV3-2), the J gene TRBJ2-7; TRBD2 agrees at 13 bases. Germline V lookup: CDR1 LGHDT, CDR2 YNNKEL (reference sequence). With V trimmed by 0 bases and J by 3 bases, 14 bases remained unmatched. The CDR3 runs 20 residues. The CDR3 DNA, read in part, is TGTGCCAGCAGCCAAGAACATGGGACTAGCGGGACCATTTGGTGCTACGAG. This encodes CASSQEHGTSGTIWCYE. The entire CDR3 sequence reads CASSQEHGTSGTIWCYEQYF.